Only one count was recorded for the clone carrying this T cell receptor beta chain. The data were taken from a study of blood T cell repertoires in COVID-19. After removal of 5 bases from V and 5 bases from J, the junction contained 3 bases not matched to a gene. The germline V gene has CDR1 SGHNT and CDR2 YENEEA. CDR3 length: 12 amino acids. Source study methods: Reference gene primer amplification gave nucleated cell count estimates. The method was immunoSEQ multiplex PCR; TCRdb's version includes in-frame clones alone and lacks a portion of them. D and trimming come from the DNA, and the V and J calls and clone size come from that table. Of roughly 71,000 clones listed, approximately 80% are singletons.

The sequenced material came from peripheral blood. The origin of this receptor is a man in his 70s who had recovered from COVID-19. The chain employs TRBV11-3 and TRBJ2-7, with 7 bases that match TRBD2. The CDR3 sequence is CASSGEGNEQYF. CDR3 nucleotides: TGTGCCAGCAGCGGGGAGGGGAACGAGCAGTACTTC.